The T cell receptor (beta chain) under discussion was sequenced for a study of control samples from healthy donors and cancer patients. Produced via immunoSEQ multiplex PCR; TCRdb's table is partial and in-frame only. In the table there are about 150,000 clones, more than 90% of which are singletons. The CDR3 covers 14 residues. CDR1 and CDR2 (germline): SGHRS, YFSETQ. Trimming removed 6 bases from V and 5 bases from J; junction bases left unmatched: 2. The sequence was obtained from a woman aged 40 to 50 in good health. Sequencing was done on a sample of blood. This rearrangement joins TRBV5-1 to TRBJ2-3, with 14 positions matching TRBD2. CDR3 nucleotide sequence: TGCGCCAGCAAGACTAGCGGGGGGGAAGATACGCAGTATTTT. This translates into CASKTSGGEDTQYF.